This T cell receptor (beta chain) was recovered during a study of molecular identifiers for immune sequencing clone quantification. Looking at the study overall: Within a replicate experiment, RNA obtained from either approximately 22,000 or 94,000 naive CD8 cells was divided into five aliquots, and four of those aliquots were then sequenced.

Libraries of bulk TCR were made by previously described methods (with listed TCR primers). TCRdb processed the PCR reads anew with MiXCR; each CDR3 protein has one entry. In the table there are about 320,000 distinct CDR3 sequences, roughly 24% of which are singletons. Concerning this clonotype: The target antigen is unknown.

Study outcomes and limitations: Whereas clones above 20 RNA copies held under 1% of naive-cell molecules, they held over 97% of effector molecules.

Sequenced: naive CD8+ T cells from blood, with Jurkat cell RNA spiked in. Subset indicated: FACS-sorted CD8+CD4-CCR7+CD45RA+ naive T cells. The clonotype comes from a human donor in good health. Some libraries in this study had Jurkat cell RNA spiked in.

DNA of the CDR3: TGTGCCAGCAGTTACTTCGGGAGGGAGGCCGGGGAGCTGTTTTTT. This codes for CASSYFGREAGELFF. This chain uses TRBV6-5 with TRBJ2-2; 8 bases are shared with TRBD2. CDR1 is MNHEY and CDR2 is SVGAGI in the germline V gene. V was clipped by 1 base and J by 6 bases; unmatched bases: 4. This CDR3 is built from 15 residues.